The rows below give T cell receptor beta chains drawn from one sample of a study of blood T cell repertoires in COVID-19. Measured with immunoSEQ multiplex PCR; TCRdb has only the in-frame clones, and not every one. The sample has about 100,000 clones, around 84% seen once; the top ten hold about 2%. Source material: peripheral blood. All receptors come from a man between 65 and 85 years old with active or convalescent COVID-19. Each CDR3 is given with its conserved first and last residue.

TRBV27,CASSLLYKVGGAGGELFF
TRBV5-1,CASRMDRAPAPPGTQYF
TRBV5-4,CASSLDTNSGNTIYF
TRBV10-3,CAIQELAQDGYTF
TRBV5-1,CASTDPGGYEQYF
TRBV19,CASSTPGLMRQEQGGYTF
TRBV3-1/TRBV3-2,CASSPSPGTGYYGYTF
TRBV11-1,CASSQGGRQGDTEAFF
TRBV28,CASSDPQGARADTQYF
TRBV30,CAWSVRGRAQPQHF
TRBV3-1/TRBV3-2,CASSQDTGYNQPQHF
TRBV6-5,CASSYGPNYGYTF
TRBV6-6,CASSYPARGGETQYF
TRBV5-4,CASSPGQYNEQFF
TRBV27,CASSFHGSQPQHF
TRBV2,CASSQYSPLPLHF
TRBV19,CASTRSSEYGYTF
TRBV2,CASRITGAPNEKLFF
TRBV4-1,CASSQEGQGTSGTEAFF
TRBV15,CATSRETGGGYGYTF
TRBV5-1,CASSLGGLGETQYF
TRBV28,CASLGGGTGMIRNQPQHF
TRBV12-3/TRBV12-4,CASSSGQGYEQYF